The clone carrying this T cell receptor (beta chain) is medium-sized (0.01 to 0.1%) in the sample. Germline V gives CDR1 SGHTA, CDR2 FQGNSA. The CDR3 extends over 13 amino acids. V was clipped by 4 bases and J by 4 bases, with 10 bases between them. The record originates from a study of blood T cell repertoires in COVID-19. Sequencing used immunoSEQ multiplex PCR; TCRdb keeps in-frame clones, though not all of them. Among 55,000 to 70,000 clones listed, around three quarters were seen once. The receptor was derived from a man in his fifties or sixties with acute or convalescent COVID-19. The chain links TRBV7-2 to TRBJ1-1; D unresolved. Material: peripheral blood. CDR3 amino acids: CASSYPGSTEAFF. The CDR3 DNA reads TGTGCCAGCAGCTACCCGGGTAGCACTGAAGCTTTCTTT.